The sequence of this T cell receptor (beta chain) was determined in a study of blood T cell repertoires in COVID-19 (dated by TCRdb to 2018 to 2021). In terms of the full investigation: Collaborator samples came from the United States, Italy and Spain and covered acute and convalescent phases of COVID-19. The repertoires were made available in a free public database intended to serve as a resource for research on the immune response to SARS-CoV-2. The sample metadata nearly always contained a de-identified subject ID, COVID-19 status, age in years and sex. The material from the prospective study consisted of cDNA or gDNA derived from T cells, B-cell-depleted T cells, or PBMCs. Samples were obtained from the ongoing ImmuneRACE study (first 160 participants) and from about 1,300 subjects provided by 6 global collaborators. Where available, HLA class I and class II types were obtained from metadata supplied by the sample provider rather than from assay-based typing. Subjects who had been exposed to COVID-19, were actively infected with it, or had recovered from it provided the deeply sampled blood TCRbeta repertoires that made up the dataset.

Points on this clone: Its binding antigen is unknown. No qualities accompany the bases; no much larger clone lies one base away.

TCRbeta CDR3 regions were amplified from genomic DNA using the immunoSEQ Assay, a bias-controlled multiplex PCR. Concerning the study's data processing: The number of nucleated cells in each sample was estimated from the amplification of reference gene primers within the assay. Sequence reads were collapsed and filtered to measure the absolute abundance of every unique TCRbeta CDR3 rearrangement. For each sample, productive Simpson clonality was calculated as the square root of Simpson's diversity index across productive rearrangements. In TCRdb, the immuneACCESS table is reduced to in-frame sequences with V and J assigned. These tables do not hold every clone; where another copy was compared, an unresolved V gene accounts for under half, and the others remain unexplained. V and J calls and clone size are as listed in that table; D and trimming were resolved from the DNA. The sample table lists under 350,000 clones, 90% of them with a count of one. The ten largest make up under 7% of the sample.

The CDR3 holds 14 amino acids from the cysteine to the phenylalanine. CDR3 DNA only is kept here, 42 bases in frame from base 1. V sheds 5 bases and J sheds 4 bases, leaving 14 bases between their ends. The germline V gene supplies CDR1 SGHVS and CDR2 FQNEAQ. One collaborating source in Seattle enrolled patients during active infection and followed them longitudinally through the course of disease. Collaborating institutions collected whole blood in K2EDTA tubes following their own protocols. Collaborator samples were shipped for TCRbeta analysis as frozen whole blood, isolated PBMCs, or DNA extracted from either sample type. The investigation overall reported the following: How much clinical and demographic metadata was included differed by source and by participant, and the metadata was provided uncurated.

The sequence links TRBV7-8 to TRBJ1-1, with no confident D gene call. The material sequenced was peripheral blood. The clonotype was recovered from a woman aged 25 to 39 with COVID-19, enrolled during active disease. The bases are TGTGCCAGCAGCCTTAGATACGAGAGCACTGAAGCTTTCTTT. Translated, it reads CASSLRYESTEAFF. Beyond the CDR3, the reference TRBV7-8 and TRBJ1-1 genes provide the residues; the full variable domain reads: GAGVSQSPRYKVAKRGQDVALRCDPISGHVSLFWYQQALGQGPEFLTYFQNEAQLDKSGLPSDRFFAERPEGSVSTLKIQRTQQEDSAVYLCASSLRYESTEAFFGQGTRLTVV.